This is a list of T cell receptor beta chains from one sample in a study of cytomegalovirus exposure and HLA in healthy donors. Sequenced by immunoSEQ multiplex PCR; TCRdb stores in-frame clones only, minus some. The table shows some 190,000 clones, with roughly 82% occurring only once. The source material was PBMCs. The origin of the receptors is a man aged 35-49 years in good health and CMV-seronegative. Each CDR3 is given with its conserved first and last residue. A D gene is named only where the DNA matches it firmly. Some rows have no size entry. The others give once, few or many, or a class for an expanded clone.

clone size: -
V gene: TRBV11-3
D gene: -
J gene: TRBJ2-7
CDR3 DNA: TGTGCCAGGGGATTAGGCGGGGTTGACGGGGCTACCTACGAGCAGTACTTC
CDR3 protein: CARGLGGVDGATYEQYF

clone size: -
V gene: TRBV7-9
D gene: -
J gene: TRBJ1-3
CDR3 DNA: TGTGCCAGCAGCCCAAGAACCCAGGGGCTGGCTGGAAACACCATATATTTT
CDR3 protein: CASSPRTQGLAGNTIYF

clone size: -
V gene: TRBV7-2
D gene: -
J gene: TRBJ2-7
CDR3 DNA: TGTGCCAGCAGCTTCAGTCAGTACTACGAGCAGTACTTC
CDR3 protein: CASSFSQYYEQYF

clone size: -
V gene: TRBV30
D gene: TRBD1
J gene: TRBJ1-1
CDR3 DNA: TGTGCCTGGAGTGTACTAAGGGACAGGGTGTCTTTCTTT
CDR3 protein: CAWSVLRDRVSFF

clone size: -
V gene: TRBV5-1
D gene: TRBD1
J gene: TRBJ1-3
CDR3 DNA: TGCGCCAGCAGCTGGGGACAGATGGGAAACACCATATATTTT
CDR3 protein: CASSWGQMGNTIYF

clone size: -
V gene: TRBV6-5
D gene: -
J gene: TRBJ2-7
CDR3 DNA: TGTGCCAGCAGTTATGCCAGGGCGGACGAGCAGTACTTC
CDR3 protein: CASSYARADEQYF

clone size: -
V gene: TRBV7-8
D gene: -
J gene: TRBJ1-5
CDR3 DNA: TGTGCCACCTCGACAGAATATCAGCCCCAGCATTTT
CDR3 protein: CATSTEYQPQHF

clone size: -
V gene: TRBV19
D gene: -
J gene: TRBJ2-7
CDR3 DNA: TGTGCCAGTAGTCGTACAGGAAAAAACTACGAGCAGTACTTC
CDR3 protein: CASSRTGKNYEQYF

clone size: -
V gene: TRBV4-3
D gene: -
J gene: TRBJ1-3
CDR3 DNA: TGCGCCAGCAGCCAAGATTGGGGGCCTGGAAACACCATATATTTT
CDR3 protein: CASSQDWGPGNTIYF

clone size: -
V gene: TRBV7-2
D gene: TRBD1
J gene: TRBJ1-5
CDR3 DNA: TGTGCCAGCAGCACCGGACAGGGCAATCAGCCCCAGCATTTT
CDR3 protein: CASSTGQGNQPQHF

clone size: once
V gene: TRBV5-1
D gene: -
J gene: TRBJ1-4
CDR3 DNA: TGCGCCAGCAGCCCACAGGGTACTAATGAAAAACTGTTTTTT
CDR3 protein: CASSPQGTNEKLFF

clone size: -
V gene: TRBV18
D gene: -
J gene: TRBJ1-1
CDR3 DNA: TGTGCCAGCTCACCTCGGGGGATGAACACTGAAGCTTTCTTT
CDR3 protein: CASSPRGMNTEAFF

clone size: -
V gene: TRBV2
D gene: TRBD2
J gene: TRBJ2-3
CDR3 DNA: TGTGCCAGCAGTCGCGGACTAGCGGGAGGTGCAGATACGCAGTATTTT
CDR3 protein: CASSRGLAGGADTQYF

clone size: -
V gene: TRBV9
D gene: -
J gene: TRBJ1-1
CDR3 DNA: TGTGCCAGCAGCGATGAGGGGGCTGAAGCTTTCTTT
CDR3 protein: CASSDEGAEAFF

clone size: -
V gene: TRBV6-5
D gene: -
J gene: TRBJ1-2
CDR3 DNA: TGTGCCAGCGTTAGCGGGGGACTCTATGGCTACACCTTC
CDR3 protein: CASVSGGLYGYTF

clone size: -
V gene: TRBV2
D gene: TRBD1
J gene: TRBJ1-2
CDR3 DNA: TGTGCCAGCTCCGGACAGGGCCTCTATGGCTACACCTTC
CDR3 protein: CASSGQGLYGYTF

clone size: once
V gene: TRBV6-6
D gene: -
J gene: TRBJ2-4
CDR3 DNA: TGTGCCAGCAGTTCCGGGGGGCTTTTCAAGAACATTCAGTACTTC
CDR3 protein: CASSSGGLFKNIQYF

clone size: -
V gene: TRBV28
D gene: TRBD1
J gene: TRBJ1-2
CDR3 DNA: TGTGCCAGCACCCCAGGGGGGAACAGCTATGGCTACACCTTC
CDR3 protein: CASTPGGNSYGYTF

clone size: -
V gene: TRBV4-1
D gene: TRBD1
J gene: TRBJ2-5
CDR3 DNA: TGCGCCAGCAGCCAAGTCATCAGGGGGACCCAAGAGACCCAGTACTTC
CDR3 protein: CASSQVIRGTQETQYF

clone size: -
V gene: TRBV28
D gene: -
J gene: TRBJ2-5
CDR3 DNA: TGTGCCAGCACCTTAGCGTTGTTCGAGACCCAGTACTTC
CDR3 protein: CASTLALFETQYF

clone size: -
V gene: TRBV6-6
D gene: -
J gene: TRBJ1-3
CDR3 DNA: TGTGCCAGCAGTTACTCTACAGGGAGAGGCGGAAACACCATATATTTT
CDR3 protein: CASSYSTGRGGNTIYF

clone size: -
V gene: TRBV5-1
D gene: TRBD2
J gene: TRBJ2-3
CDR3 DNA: TGCGCCAGCAGCTTGACGGGACTAGCGGGGGGGCACGCAGATACGCAGTATTTT
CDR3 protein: CASSLTGLAGGHADTQYF

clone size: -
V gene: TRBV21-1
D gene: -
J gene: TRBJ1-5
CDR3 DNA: TGTGCCAGCAGAGAGGTTAGCAATCAGCCCCAGCATTTT
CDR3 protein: CASREVSNQPQHF

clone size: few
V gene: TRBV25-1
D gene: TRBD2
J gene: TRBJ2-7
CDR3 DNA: TGTGCCAGCAGTGAATTTTCTAGCGGGGGCTACGAGCAGTACTTC
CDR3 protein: CASSEFSSGGYEQYF

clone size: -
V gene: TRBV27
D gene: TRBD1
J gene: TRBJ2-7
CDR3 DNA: TGTGCCAGCAGTTCCGCCGGGACAGGGGAGGGCGAGCAGTACTTC
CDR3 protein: CASSSAGTGEGEQYF

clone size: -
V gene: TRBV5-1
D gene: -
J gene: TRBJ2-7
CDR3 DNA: TGCGCCAGCAGCTTGGAGGCGGGGAGCTCCTACGAGCAGTACTTC
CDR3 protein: CASSLEAGSSYEQYF

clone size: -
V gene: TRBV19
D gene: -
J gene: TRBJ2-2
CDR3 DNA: TGTGCCAGTGAGATAGCACCGAACACCGGGGAGCTGTTTTTT
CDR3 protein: CASEIAPNTGELFF

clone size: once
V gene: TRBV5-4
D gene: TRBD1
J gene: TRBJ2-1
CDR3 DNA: TGTGCCAGCAGCTTTGGGACAGGGACCTACAATGAGCAGTTCTTC
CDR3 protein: CASSFGTGTYNEQFF

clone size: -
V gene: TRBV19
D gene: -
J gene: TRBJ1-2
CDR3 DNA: TGTGCCAGTAGTATAGGGGGCGCGGACTATGGCTACACCTTC
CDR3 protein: CASSIGGADYGYTF

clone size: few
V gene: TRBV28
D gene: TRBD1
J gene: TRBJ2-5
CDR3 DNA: TGTGCCAGCAGTTTCGCAGGGGGCCGGGAGACCCAGTACTTC
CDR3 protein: CASSFAGGRETQYF

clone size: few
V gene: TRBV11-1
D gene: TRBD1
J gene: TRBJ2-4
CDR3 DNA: TGTGCCAGCAGCTTTGGGGCGACAGGGTGGGACATTCAGTACTTC
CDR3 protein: CASSFGATGWDIQYF

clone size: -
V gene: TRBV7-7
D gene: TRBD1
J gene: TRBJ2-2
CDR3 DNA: TGTGCTAGCAGCCGGGACAGGGGCACCGGGGAGCTGTTTTTT
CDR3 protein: CASSRDRGTGELFF

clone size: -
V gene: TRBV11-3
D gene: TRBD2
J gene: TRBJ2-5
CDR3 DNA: TGTGCCAGCAGCTCAGGGGGTAGCGGGGGGGAAGAGACCCAGTACTTC
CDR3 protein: CASSSGGSGGEETQYF

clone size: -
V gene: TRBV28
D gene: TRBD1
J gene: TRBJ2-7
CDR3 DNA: TGTGCCAGCAGCTCCGGACAGGGATTCTCCTACGAGCAGTACTTC
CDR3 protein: CASSSGQGFSYEQYF

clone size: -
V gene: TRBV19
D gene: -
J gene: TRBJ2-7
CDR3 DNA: TGTGCCTCCGAGGGCAGATCCTACGAGCAGTACTTC
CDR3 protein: CASEGRSYEQYF

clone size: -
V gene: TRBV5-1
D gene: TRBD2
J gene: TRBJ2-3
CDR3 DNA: TGCGCCAGCAGCTTGCCACACAGCGATAGACTAGCGGGGCGACCAGATACGCAGTATTTT
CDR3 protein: CASSLPHSDRLAGRPDTQYF

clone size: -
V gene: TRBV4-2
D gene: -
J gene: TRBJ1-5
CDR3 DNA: TGTGCCAGCAGCCAAGAAAGCAGGGGCAATCAGCCCCAGCATTTT
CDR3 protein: CASSQESRGNQPQHF

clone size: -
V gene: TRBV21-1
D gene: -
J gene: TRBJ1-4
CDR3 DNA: TGTGCCAGCAGGGAGACAGGGACGCTCCCCTCTAATGAAAAACTGTTTTTT
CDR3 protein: CASRETGTLPSNEKLFF

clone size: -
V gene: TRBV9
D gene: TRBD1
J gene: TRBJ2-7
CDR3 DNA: TGTGCCAGCAGCGTCCGGGACAGGGGGCCCTACGAGCAGTACTTC
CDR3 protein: CASSVRDRGPYEQYF

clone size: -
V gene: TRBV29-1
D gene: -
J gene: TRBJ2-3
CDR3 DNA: TGCAGCGCTGGACATTCAGATACGCAGTATTTT
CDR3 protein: CSAGHSDTQYF

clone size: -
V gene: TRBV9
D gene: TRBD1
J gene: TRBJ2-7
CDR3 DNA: TGTGCCAGCAGCGCGGGGACAGGGGCTACCTACGAGCAGTACTTC
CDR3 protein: CASSAGTGATYEQYF

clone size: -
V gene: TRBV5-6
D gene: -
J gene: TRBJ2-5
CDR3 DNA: TGTGCCAGCAGCTTCCAGGGTCCCGTGGGGGAGACCCAGTACTTC
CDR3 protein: CASSFQGPVGETQYF

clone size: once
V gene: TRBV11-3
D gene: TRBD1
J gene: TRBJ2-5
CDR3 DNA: TGTGCCAGCAGCCTTTGGGACAGGGGGAACCAGCAAGAGACCCAGTACTTC
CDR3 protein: CASSLWDRGNQQETQYF

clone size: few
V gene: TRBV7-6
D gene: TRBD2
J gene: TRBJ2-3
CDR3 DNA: TGTGCCAGCAGCCACCCCCTAAAGCGGGAGATGACAGATACGCAGTATTTT
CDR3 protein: CASSHPLKREMTDTQYF

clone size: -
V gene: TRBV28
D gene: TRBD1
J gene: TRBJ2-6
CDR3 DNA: TGTGCCAGCAGACCCGGGACAGGCATCTCTGGGGCCAACGTCCTGACTTTC
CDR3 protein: CASRPGTGISGANVLTF

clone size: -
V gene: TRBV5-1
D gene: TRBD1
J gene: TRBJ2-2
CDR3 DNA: TGCGCCAGCAGTTCCCCGGACAGGGGGACGCGAGGGACCGGGGAGCTGTTTTTT
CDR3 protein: CASSSPDRGTRGTGELFF